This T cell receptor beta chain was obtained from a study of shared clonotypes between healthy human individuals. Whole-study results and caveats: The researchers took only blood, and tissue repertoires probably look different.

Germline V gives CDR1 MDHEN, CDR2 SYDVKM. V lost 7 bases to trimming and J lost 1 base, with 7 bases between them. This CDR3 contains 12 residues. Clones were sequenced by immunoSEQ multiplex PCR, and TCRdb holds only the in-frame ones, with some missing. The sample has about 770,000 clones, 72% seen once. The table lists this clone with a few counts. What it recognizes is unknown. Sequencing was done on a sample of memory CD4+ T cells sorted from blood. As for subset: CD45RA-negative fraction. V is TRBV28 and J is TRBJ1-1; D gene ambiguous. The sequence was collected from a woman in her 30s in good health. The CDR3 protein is CASNYRNTEAFF. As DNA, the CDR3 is TGTGCCAGCAACTACAGGAACACTGAAGCTTTCTTT.